This T cell receptor beta chain was captured in a study of blood T cell repertoires in COVID-19 (dated by TCRdb to the early 2020s). Concerning the study at large: Samples from collaborators originated in the United States, Italy and Spain and spanned both the acute and convalescent phases of COVID-19. The material from the prospective study consisted of cDNA or gDNA derived from T cells, B-cell-depleted T cells, or PBMCs. Deeply sampled blood TCRbeta repertoires from subjects exposed to, actively infected with, or recovered from COVID-19 were included in the dataset. The repertoires were released in a freely available public database meant as a resource for research on the immune response to SARS-CoV-2. Samples were obtained from the ongoing ImmuneRACE study (first 160 participants) and from 950 to 1,500 subjects provided by 6 global collaborators. The sample metadata nearly always contained a de-identified subject ID, COVID-19 status, age in years and sex. Where available, HLA class I and class II types were taken from metadata supplied by the sample provider and were not determined by assay-based typing. Study-level results and caveats: Clinical and demographic metadata were provided uncurated, with the amount varying by source and participant.

Notes on this clone: Its antigen remains unidentified. Base qualities are missing; no much larger clone stands one base away.

TCRbeta CDR3 regions were amplified from genomic DNA using the immunoSEQ Assay, a bias-controlled multiplex PCR. Processing in the source paper ran as follows. The number of nucleated cells in each sample was estimated by amplification of reference gene primers within the assay. To quantify the absolute abundance of each unique TCRbeta CDR3 rearrangement, sequence reads were collapsed and filtered. Productive Simpson clonality was computed per sample as the square root of Simpson's diversity index over productive rearrangements. As stored in TCRdb, this immuneACCESS dataset retains in-frame rearrangements with V and J assigned. A fraction of the clones does not appear; measured against another copy, unresolved V genes explain less than half of the discrepancy, and the remainder lacks a known reason. The DNA gave D and trimming, while V, J and clone size come from that table. The table for this sample lists approximately 230,000 clones; nearly 90% of them were counted only once. The top ten clonotypes cover under 4% of the sample.

The collaborating institutions used their own protocols to collect whole blood in K2EDTA tubes. For TCRbeta analysis, collaborator samples were shipped as frozen whole blood, as isolated PBMCs, or as DNA extracted from either sample type. The sequence came from a man aged 18 to 35 with active or convalescent COVID-19. The specimen was peripheral blood.

The DNA sequence is TGTGCCAGCACCACGGCGGGGCGGACGAACACCGGGGAGCTGTTTTTT. Its protein reads: CASTTAGRTNTGELFF. This chain joins TRBV2 to TRBJ2-2; possibly the D gene is TRBD2, per 6 matching bases. From the germline V gene, CDR1 is SNHLY and CDR2 is FYNNEI. Reading from cysteine to phenylalanine, the CDR3 counts 16 amino acids. Only CDR3 DNA remains: 48 bases, in frame from the first base. Trimming removed 7 bases from V and 0 bases from J, leaving 15 bases between the germline ends.